The 21 T cell receptor beta chains given below trace back to one sample, sequenced in a study of shared clonotypes between healthy human individuals. The protocol was immunoSEQ multiplex PCR, while the TCRdb copy is restricted to in-frame clones and leaves out a portion. The repertoire holds approximately 1.1 million clones, with around three quarters as singletons. Sequencing used memory CD4+ T cells from PBMCs. Noted subset: CD45RA-negative fraction. All receptors derive from a man aged 18 to 35 in good health. Some clones in this sample may be carry-over from other donors' samples.

The rearrangement uses TRBV19 and TRBJ1-5; TRBD1 aligns across 8 bases. The CDR3 runs to 15 residues. Germline CDR1 is LNHDA and CDR2 is SQIVND (reference sequence). The trim removed 3 bases at V and 6 bases at J, leaving 7 bases unmatched. The DNA for the CDR3 is TGTGCCAGTAGTATGCCAGGGGGCTTACGTCAGCCCCAGCATTTT. Translation gives CASSMPGGLRQPQHF. The full variable domain, in which reference TRBV19 and TRBJ1-5 provide the parts outside the CDR3, is DGGITQSPKYLFRKEGQNVTLSCEQNLNHDAMYWYRQDPGQGLRLIYYSQIVNDFQKGDIAEGYSVSREKKESFPLTVTSAQKNPTAFYLCASSMPGGLRQPQHFGDGTRLSIL.

V usage is TRBV5-8 and J usage is TRBJ1-1; D uncertain. V was trimmed by 1 base and J by 0 bases, leaving 10 bases between them. Germline values: CDR1 SGHTS, CDR2 YDEGEE. The length of the CDR3 is 15 residues. This CDR3 reads CASSLSPTLNTEAFF. In DNA form, the CDR3 reads TGTGCCAGCAGCTTGTCTCCAACTCTGAACACTGAAGCTTTCTTT.

The chain combines TRBV25-1 with TRBJ2-5; 9 bases are shared with TRBD2. Germline lookup yields CDR1 MGHDK and CDR2 SYGVNS. The ends lost 8 bases at V and 0 bases at J; junction bases unmatched: 1. The CDR3 consists of 13 residues. CDR3 residues: CASGTSNQETQYF. The CDR3 nucleotides read TGTGCCAGCGGGACTAGCAACCAAGAGACCCAGTACTTC.

The chain couples TRBV30 to TRBJ2-5, with 7 bases lining up with TRBD2. V lost 3 bases to trimming and J lost 5 bases; unmatched junction nucleotides: 3. The CDR3 length is 12 residues. Germline CDR1 and CDR2: GTSNPN and SVGIG (reference sequence). In DNA, the CDR3 is TGTGCCTGGAGCCAAGCGGGGGAGACCCAGTACTTC. Protein product: CAWSQAGETQYF.

The chain joins TRBV5-1 to TRBJ2-4; 11 nucleotides align to TRBD2. Germline V gives CDR1 SGHRS, CDR2 YFSETQ. V lost 4 bases to trimming and J lost 4 bases; unmatched junction nucleotides: 7. This CDR3 is built from 16 residues. CDR3 DNA sequence: TGCGCCAGCAGCCCGCAGGGACTAGCGGTTAAAAACATTCAGTACTTC. It yields the protein CASSPQGLAVKNIQYF.

The V and J genes are TRBV27 and TRBJ2-4; TRBD2 matches at 8 bases. V lost 6 bases, J lost 0 bases, and 13 bases stayed unmatched. The V gene's germline CDR1 is MNHEY and CDR2 SMNVEV (reference sequence). This CDR3 has 18 amino acids. In DNA, the CDR3 is TGTGCCAGCAGCCGACGGGTAGCGGGGAACCTAGCCAAAAACATTCAGTACTTC. It codes for CASSRRVAGNLAKNIQYF.

The CDR3 bases are TGTGCCAGTAAAACAGGGAACTATGGCTACACCTTC. Protein product: CASKTGNYGYTF. The V call is TRBV19, the J call TRBJ1-2; possibly TRBD1 for D (6 bases). From germline, CDR1 is LNHDA and CDR2 SQIVND (reference sequence). Trimming took 7 bases from V and 2 from J, leaving 8 bases between them. This CDR3 is built from 12 residues.

This clone occurred a few times. The CDR3 region has the DNA TGCGCCAGCAGACGGACAGGGGATGAGACCCAGTACTTC. As protein: CASRRTGDETQYF. The rearrangement links TRBV5-1 to TRBJ2-5; 9 nucleotides align to TRBD1. The CDR3 consists of 13 residues. V was pared by 5 bases and J by 5 bases, with 4 bases of the junction left unmatched. Looked up from germline, CDR1 is SGHRS and CDR2 is YFSETQ.

The chain links TRBV30 to TRBJ2-4; D perhaps matches TRBD1 (6 bases). The CDR3 is 12 residues long. Looked up from germline, CDR1 is GTSNPN and CDR2 is SVGIG (reference sequence). V was trimmed by 3 bases and J by 9 bases, leaving 12 bases between them. The CDR3 region has the DNA TGTGCCTGGAGCTCGCAGGGGACCATTCAGTACTTC. Translation gives CAWSSQGTIQYF.

The chain has TRBV19 and TRBJ2-7, with 7 positions matching TRBD2. CDR1 is LNHDA, CDR2 SQIVND, per germline (reference sequence). The CDR3 runs 18 residues. The junction had 20 bases not matched to a gene; V was cut back by 4 bases and J by 5 bases. Here the CDR3 reads CASSTPLGRVDGHDEQYF. CDR3 bases: TGTGCCAGTAGTACCCCCTTGGGGAGGGTTGATGGACACGACGAGCAGTACTTC.

The V call is TRBV5-4, the J call TRBJ2-7; 7 bases map to TRBD2. In germline, CDR1 is SGHNT, CDR2 YYREEE (reference sequence). Trimming at V came to 0 bases and at J to 7 bases, leaving 10 bases not matched to a gene. This CDR3 has 15 residues. As DNA, the CDR3 is TGTGCCAGCAGCTTGGCCGGAGCGGGAAGGGGTGAGCAGTACTTC. Its protein is CASSLAGAGRGEQYF.

This clone turned up a few times. This rearrangement joins TRBV4-2 to TRBJ2-7; D uncertain. The V gene's germline CDR1 is LGHNA and CDR2 YNFKEQ. CDR3 length: 15 residues. Trimming pared 3 bases from V and 4 bases from J, leaving 16 bases between. The CDR3 is CASSQSLGIRYEQYF. The CDR3, as DNA: TGTGCCAGCAGCCAGTCATTAGGGATTAGGTACGAGCAGTACTTC.

V gene TRBV5-8 combines with J gene TRBJ2-1, with D maybe TRBD1 (6 bases). This CDR3 is built from 14 residues. The germline V gene has CDR1 SGHTS and CDR2 YDEGEE. Trimming shortened V by 2 bases and J by 6 bases, and 12 bases separated the two germline ends. The DNA of the CDR3 is TGTGCCAGCAGCTTCGGGCAGGGGTTCAATGAGCAGTTCTTC. Protein product: CASSFGQGFNEQFF.

This sequence joins TRBV29-1 and TRBJ2-3; no clear D. Deletions cut 7 bases from V and 2 bases from J, with 7 bases between. Germline loops: CDR1 SQVTM, CDR2 ANQGSEA. The CDR3 sequence is 11 residues long. The CDR3 DNA is TGCAGCGCAGAATTCACAGATACGCAGTATTTT. Its protein is CSAEFTDTQYF.

This rearrangement joins TRBV7-2 to TRBJ2-1; D gene ambiguous. The CDR3 spans 11 residues. Looked up from germline, CDR1 is SGHTA and CDR2 is FQGNSA. V was pared by 6 bases and J by 4 bases, with 4 bases between. The CDR3 nucleotides are TGTGCCAGCAGGAGATACAATGAGCAGTTCTTC. It translates to CASRRYNEQFF.

The chain joins TRBV6-6 to TRBJ1-1; D is unclear. Between the trimmed V and J ends, which lost 6 bases and 7 bases, there was a span of 18 bases. The CDR3 length is 14 residues. The germline CDR1 and CDR2 sequences are MNHNY and SVGAGI (reference sequence). The CDR3 sequence is CASSRGLRAIEAFF. CDR3 sequence (DNA): TGTGCCAGCAGCCGGGGATTGCGAGCAATTGAAGCTTTCTTT.

This clone was counted ten times or more. At the DNA level, this CDR3 is encoded by other sequences in the same sample as well. V gene TRBV7-7 combines with J gene TRBJ1-1; D might be TRBD1 (5 bases). The germline V gene has CDR1 SSHAT and CDR2 FNYEAQ (reference sequence). Trimming stripped 4 bases from V and 2 bases from J, with 8 bases between. The CDR3 runs 13 residues. The CDR3 reads CASSSQVNTEAFF. The CDR3 DNA follows: TGTGCCAGCAGCTCACAGGTAAACACTGAAGCTTTCTTT. The variable domain in full, with the rest retrieved from reference TRBV7-7 and TRBJ1-1, is GAGVSQSPRYKVTKRGQDVTLRCDPISSHATLYWYQQALGQGPEFLTYFNYEAQPDKSGLPSDRFSAERPEGSISTLTIQRTEQRDSAMYRCASSSQVNTEAFFGQGTRLTVV.

The V gene is TRBV18, the J gene TRBJ2-3, with TRBD1 matching 7 bases. This CDR3 has 16 residues. Germline V lookup: CDR1 KGHSH, CDR2 LQKENI. V trimming: 6 bases; J trimming: 5 bases; junction bases outside the gene matches: 14. The CDR3 nucleotides read TGTGCCAGCTCCCCCGAGGCAGGGGGATTGGGAGATACGCAGTATTTT. This sequence encodes CASSPEAGGLGDTQYF.

The chain has TRBV11-2 and TRBJ1-5; the D is unclear. In germline, CDR1 is SGHAT, CDR2 FQNNGV. There are 13 residues in the CDR3. V was trimmed by 1 base and J by 9 bases, leaving 10 bases between them. The CDR3 reads CASSLATSTPQHF. The CDR3 DNA is TGTGCCAGCAGCTTAGCCACAAGTACGCCCCAGCATTTT.

The V gene is TRBV18, the J gene TRBJ2-6, with D perhaps assigned TRBD1 or TRBD2 (5 bases each). The germline V gene encodes CDR1 KGHSH and CDR2 LQKENI. This CDR3 contains 15 residues. Between the trimmed V and J ends, which lost 8 bases and 3 bases, there was a span of 14 bases. This CDR3 reads CASRHRGDGANVLTF. The CDR3 DNA reads TGTGCCAGCCGGCACCGGGGCGATGGGGCCAACGTCCTGACTTTC.

The chain links TRBV4-2 to TRBJ2-7; 9 bases are shared with TRBD2. CDR1 and CDR2 from the germline V gene are LGHNA and YNFKEQ. J gave up 6 bases and V 0 bases, and 6 bases lay outside the gene matches. This CDR3 is 15 amino acids long. The CDR3 is CASSQDRRAGGEQYF. The DNA of the CDR3 is TGTGCCAGCAGCCAAGATCGGAGAGCGGGAGGCGAGCAGTACTTC.